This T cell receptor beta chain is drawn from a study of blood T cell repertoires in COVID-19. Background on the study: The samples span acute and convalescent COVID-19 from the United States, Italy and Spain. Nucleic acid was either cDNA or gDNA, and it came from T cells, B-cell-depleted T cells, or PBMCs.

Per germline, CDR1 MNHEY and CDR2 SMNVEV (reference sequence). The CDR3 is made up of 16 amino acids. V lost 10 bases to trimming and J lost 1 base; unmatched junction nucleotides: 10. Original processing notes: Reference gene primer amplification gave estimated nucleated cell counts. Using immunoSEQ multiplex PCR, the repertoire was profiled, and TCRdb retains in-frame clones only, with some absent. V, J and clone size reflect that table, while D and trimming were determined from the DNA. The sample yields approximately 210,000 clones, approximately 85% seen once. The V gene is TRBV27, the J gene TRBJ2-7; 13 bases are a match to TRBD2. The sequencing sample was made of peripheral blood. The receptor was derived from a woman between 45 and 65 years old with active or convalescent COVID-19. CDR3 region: CATLPGTSGASYEQYV. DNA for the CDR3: TGTGCCACCCTCCCCGGGACTAGCGGGGCATCCTACGAGCAGTACGTC.